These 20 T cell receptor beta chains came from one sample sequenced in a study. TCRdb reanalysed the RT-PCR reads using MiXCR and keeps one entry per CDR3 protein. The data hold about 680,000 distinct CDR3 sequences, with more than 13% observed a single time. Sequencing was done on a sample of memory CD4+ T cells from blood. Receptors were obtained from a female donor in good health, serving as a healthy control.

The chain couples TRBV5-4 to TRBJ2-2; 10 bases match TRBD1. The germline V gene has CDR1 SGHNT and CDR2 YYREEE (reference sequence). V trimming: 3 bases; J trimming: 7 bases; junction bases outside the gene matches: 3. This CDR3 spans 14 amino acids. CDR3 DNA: TGTGCCAGCAGCTGGGGACAGGGGATCGGGGAGCTGTTTTTT. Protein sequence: CASSWGQGIGELFF.

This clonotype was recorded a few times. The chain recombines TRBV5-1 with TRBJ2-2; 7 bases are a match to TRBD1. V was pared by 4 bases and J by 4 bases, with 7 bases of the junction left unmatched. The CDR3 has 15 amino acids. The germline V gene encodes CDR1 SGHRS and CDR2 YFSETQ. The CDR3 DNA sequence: TGCGCCAGCAGCCAGGGCGCAGGGGGCACCGGGGAGCTGTTTTTT. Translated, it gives CASSQGAGGTGELFF.

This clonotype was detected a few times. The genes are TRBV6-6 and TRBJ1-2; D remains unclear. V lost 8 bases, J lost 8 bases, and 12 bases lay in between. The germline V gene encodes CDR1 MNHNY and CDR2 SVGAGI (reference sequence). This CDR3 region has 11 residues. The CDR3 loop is CASAQVGGYTF. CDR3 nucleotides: TGTGCCAGCGCCCAGGTCGGCGGCTACACCTTC.

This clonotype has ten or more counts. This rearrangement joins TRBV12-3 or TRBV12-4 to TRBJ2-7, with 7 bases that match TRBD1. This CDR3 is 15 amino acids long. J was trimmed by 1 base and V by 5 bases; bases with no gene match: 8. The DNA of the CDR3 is TGTGCCAGCAGTCCTACCGGGACAGCGTCCTACGAGCAGTACTTC. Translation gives CASSPTGTASYEQYF.

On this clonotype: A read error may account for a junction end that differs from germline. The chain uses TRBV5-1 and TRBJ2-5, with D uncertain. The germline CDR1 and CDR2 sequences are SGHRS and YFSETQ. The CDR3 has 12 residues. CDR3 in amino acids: CTSSLQAETQYF. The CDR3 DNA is TGCACCAGCAGCCTCCAGGCGGAGACCCAGTACTTC.

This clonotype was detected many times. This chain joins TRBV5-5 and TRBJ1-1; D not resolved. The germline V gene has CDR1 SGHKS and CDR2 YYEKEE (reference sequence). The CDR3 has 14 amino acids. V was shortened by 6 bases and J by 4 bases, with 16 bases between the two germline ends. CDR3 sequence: CASTPGAVPTEAFF. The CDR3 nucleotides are TGTGCCAGCACACCGGGAGCGGTCCCCACTGAAGCTTTCTTT.

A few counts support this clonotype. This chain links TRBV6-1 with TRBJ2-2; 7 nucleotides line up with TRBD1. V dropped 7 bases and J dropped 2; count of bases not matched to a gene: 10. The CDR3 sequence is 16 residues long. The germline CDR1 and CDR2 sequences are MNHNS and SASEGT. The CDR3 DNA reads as TGTGCCAGCAAGATACCCGGGACAGCCAACACCGGGGAGCTGTTTTTT. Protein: CASKIPGTANTGELFF.

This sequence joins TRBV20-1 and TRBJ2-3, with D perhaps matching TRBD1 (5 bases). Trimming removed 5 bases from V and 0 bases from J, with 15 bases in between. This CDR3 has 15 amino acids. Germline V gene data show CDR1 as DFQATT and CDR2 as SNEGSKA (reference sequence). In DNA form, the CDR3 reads TGCAGTGCTGGACAAGCGAGATCTAGCACAGATACGCAGTATTTT. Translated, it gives CSAGQARSSTDTQYF.

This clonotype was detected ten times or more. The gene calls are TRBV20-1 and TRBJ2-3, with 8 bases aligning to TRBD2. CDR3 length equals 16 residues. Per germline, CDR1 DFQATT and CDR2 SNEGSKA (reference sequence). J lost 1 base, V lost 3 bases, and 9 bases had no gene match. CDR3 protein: CSASGRAGVGTDTQYF. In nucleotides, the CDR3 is TGCAGTGCTAGCGGGAGGGCCGGAGTGGGCACAGATACGCAGTATTTT.

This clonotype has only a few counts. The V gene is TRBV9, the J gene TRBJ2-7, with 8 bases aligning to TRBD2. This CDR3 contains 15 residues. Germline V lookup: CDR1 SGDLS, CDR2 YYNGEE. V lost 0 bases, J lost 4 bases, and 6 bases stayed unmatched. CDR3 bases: TGTGCCAGCAGCGTAGCGGCGGGAGGAGTGTACGAGCAGTACTTC. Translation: CASSVAAGGVYEQYF.

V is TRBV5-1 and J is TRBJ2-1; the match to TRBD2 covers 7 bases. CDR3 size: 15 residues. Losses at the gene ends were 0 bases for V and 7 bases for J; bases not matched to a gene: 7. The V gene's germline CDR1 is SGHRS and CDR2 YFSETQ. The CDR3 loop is CASSLDGLGKNEQFF. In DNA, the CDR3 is TGCGCCAGCAGCTTGGATGGACTAGGGAAAAATGAGCAGTTCTTC.

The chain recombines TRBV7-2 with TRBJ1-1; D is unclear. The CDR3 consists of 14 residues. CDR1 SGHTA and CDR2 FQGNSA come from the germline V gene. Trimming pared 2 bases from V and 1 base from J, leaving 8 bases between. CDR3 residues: CASSLNAGNTEAFF. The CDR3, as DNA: TGTGCCAGCAGCTTAAATGCGGGGAACACTGAAGCTTTCTTT.

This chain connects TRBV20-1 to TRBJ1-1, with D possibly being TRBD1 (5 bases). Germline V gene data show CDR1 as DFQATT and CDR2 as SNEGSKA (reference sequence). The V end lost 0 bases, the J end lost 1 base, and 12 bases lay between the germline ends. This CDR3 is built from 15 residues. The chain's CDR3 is CSARDGTPGNTEAFF. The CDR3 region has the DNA TGCAGTGCTAGAGATGGGACCCCAGGGAACACTGAAGCTTTCTTT.

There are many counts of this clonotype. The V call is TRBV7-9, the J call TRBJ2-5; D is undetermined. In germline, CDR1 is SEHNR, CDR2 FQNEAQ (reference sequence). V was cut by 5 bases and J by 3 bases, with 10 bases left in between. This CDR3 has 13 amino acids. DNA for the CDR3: TGTGCCAGCAGCAAGGACCAGAAAGAGACCCAGTACTTC. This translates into CASSKDQKETQYF.

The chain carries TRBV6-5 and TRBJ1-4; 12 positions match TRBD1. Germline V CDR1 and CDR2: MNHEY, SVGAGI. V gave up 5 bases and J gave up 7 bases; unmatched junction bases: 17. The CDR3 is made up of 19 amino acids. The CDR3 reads CASSGAAGTGGGGSEKLFF. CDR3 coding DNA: TGTGCCAGCAGTGGGGCAGCCGGGACAGGGGGCGGAGGGAGTGAAAAACTGTTTTTT.

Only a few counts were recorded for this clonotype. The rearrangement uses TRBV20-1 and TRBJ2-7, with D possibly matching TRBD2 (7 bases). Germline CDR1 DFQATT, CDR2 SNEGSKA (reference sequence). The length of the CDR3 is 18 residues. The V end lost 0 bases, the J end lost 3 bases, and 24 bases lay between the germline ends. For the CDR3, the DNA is TGCAGTGCTAGAGACCAGATTATGGGGGGGGCGCGACTCTACGAGCAGTACTTC. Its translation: CSARDQIMGGARLYEQYF.

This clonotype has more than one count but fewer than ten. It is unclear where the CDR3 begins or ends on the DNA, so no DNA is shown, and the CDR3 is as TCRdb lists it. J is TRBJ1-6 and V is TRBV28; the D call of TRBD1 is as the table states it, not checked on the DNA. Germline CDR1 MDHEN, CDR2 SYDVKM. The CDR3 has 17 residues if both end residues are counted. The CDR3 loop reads CASSFLAGDSVFSPLHF.

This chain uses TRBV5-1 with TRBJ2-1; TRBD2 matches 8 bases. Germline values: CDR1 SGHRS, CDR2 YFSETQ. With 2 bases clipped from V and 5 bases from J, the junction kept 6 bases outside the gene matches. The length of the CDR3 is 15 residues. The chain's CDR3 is CASSFQAGENNEQFF. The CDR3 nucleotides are TGCGCCAGCAGCTTTCAAGCGGGGGAGAACAATGAGCAGTTCTTC.

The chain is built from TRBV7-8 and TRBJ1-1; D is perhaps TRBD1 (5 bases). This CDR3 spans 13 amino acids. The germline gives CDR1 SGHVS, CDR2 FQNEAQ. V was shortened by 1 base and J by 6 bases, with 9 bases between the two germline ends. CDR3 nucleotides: TGTGCCAGCAGCTTAGGCAGGGACCCTGAAGCTTTCTTT. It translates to CASSLGRDPEAFF. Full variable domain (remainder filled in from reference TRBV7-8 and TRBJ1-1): GAGVSQSPRYKVAKRGQDVALRCDPISGHVSLFWYQQALGQGPEFLTYFQNEAQLDKSGLPSDRFFAERPEGSVSTLKIQRTQQEDSAVYLCASSLGRDPEAFFGQGTRLTVV.

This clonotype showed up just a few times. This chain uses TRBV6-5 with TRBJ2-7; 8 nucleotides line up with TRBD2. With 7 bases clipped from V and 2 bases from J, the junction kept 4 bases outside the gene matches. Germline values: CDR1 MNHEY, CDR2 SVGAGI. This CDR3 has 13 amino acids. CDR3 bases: TGTGCCAGCAAACTAGCGGCCCCCTACGAGCAGTACTTC. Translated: CASKLAAPYEQYF.